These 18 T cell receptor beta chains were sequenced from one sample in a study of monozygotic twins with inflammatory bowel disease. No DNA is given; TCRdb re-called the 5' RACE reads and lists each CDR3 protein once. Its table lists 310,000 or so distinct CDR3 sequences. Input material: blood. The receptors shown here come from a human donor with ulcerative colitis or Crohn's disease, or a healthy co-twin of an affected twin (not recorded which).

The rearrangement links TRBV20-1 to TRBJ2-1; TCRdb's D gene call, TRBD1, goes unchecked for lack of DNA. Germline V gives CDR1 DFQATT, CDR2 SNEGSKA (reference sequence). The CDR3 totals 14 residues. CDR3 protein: CSASPGAAYNEQFF.

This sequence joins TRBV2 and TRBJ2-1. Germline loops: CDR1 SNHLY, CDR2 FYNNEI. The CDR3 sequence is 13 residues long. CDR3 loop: CASSVERDNEQFF.

This chain's CDR3 is CASSRREDTQYF. The rearrangement links TRBV5-5 to TRBJ2-3; without DNA, the TCRdb call of TRBD2 cannot be checked. The CDR3 length is 12 residues. Germline CDR1 is SGHKS and CDR2 is YYEKEE (reference sequence).

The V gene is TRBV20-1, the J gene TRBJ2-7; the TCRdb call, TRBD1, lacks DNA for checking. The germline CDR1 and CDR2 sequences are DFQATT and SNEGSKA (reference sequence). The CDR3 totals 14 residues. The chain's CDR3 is CSARARQSGYEQYF.

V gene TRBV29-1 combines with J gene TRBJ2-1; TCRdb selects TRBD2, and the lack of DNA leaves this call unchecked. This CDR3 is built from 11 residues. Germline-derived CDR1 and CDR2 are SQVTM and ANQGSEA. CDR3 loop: CSVEYREEQFF.

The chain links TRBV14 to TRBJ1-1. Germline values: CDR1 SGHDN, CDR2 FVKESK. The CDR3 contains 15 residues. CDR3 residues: CASSQAWAANTEAFF.

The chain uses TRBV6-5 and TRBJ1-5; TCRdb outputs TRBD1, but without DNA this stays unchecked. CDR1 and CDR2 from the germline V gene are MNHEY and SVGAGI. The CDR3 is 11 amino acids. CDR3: CAVGENQPQHF.

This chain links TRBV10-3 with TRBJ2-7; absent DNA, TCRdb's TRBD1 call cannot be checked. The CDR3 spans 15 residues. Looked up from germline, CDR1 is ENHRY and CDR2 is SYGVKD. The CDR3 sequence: CAISESAGQSYEQYF.

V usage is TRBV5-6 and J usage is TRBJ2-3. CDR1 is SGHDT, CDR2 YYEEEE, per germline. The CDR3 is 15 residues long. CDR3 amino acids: CASSLARSGTDTQYF.

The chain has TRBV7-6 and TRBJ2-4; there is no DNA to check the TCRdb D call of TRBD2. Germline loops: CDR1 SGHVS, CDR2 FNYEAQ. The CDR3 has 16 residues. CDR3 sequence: CASSSGGGLAKNIQYF.

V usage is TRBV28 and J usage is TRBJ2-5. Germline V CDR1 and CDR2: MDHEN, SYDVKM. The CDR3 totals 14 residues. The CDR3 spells CASRTDERWETQYF.

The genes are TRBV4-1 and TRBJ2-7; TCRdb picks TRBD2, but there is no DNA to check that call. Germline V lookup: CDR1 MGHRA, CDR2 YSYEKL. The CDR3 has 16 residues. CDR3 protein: CASSPSADQITYEQYF.

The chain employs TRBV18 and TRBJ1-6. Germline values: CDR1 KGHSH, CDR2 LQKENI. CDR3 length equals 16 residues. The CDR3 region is CASSPLGGSDNSPLHF.

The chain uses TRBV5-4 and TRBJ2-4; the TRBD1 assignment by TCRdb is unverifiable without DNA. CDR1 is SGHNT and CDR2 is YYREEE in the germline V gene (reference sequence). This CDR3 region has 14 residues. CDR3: CASSFGPGENIQYF.

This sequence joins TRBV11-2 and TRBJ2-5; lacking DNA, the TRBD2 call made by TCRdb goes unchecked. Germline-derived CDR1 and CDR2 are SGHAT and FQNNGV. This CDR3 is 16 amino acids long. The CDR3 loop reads CASSQLAVTPQETQYF.

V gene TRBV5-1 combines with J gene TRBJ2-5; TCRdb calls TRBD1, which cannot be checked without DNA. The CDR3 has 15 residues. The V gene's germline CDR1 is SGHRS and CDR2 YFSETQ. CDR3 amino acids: CASSLFGTKQETQYF.

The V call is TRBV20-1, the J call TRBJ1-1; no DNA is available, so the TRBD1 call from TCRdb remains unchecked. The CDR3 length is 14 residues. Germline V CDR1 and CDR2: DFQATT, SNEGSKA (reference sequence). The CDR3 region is CSARGGTGGLEAFF.

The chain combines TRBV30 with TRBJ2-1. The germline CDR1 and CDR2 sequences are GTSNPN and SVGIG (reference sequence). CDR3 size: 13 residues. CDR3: CAWNSDSYNEQFF.